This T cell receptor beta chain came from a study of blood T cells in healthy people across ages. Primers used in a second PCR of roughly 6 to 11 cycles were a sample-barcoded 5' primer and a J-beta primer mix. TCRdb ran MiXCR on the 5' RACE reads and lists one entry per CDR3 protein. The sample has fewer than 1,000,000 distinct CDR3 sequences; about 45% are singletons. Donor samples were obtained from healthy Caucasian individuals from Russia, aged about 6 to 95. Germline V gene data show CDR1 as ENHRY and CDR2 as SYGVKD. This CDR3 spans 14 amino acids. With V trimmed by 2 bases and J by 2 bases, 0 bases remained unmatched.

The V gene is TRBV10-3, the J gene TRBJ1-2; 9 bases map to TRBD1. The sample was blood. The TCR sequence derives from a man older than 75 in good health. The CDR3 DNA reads TGTGCCATCAGTGAGGGACAGGGGAACTATGGCTACACCTTC. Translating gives CAISEGQGNYGYTF.